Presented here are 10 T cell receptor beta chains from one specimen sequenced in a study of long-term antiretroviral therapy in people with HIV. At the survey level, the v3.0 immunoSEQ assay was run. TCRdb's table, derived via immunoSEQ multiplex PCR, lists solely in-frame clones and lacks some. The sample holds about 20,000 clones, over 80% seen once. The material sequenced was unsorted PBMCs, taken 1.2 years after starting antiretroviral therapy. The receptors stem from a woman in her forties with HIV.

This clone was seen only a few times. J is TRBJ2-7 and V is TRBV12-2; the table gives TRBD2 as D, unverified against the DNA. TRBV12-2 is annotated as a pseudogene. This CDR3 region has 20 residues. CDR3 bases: TGTGCAAGTCGCTTAACCTCTAGCGGGAGGGAATACAGGGAATTCTACGAGCAGTACTTC. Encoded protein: CASRLTSSGREYREFYEQYF.

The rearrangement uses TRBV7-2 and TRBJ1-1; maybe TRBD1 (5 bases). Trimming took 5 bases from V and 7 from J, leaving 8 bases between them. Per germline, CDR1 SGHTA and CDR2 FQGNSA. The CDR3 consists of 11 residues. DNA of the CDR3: TGTGCCAGCAGCCTACAGGTTGAAGCTTTCTTT. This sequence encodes CASSLQVEAFF.

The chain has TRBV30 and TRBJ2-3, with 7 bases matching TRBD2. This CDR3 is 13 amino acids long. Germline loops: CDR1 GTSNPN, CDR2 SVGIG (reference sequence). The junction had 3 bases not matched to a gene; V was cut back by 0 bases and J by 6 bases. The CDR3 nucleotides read TGTGCCTGGAGTGTGTCTAGCGGTGATACGCAGTATTTT. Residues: CAWSVSSGDTQYF.

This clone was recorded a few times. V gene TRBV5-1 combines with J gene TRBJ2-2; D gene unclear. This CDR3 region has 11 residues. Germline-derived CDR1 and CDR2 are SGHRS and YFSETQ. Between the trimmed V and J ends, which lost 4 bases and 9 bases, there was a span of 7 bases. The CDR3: CASSKDRELFF. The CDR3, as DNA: TGCGCCAGCAGCAAGGACCGGGAGCTGTTTTTT.

This CDR3 reads CASSWAGRGYEQYF. CDR3 nucleotides: TGTGCCAGCAGTTGGGCCGGGAGGGGCTACGAGCAGTACTTC. The chain uses TRBV27 and TRBJ2-7, with 8 bases aligning to TRBD2. Trimming cost V 4 bases and J 3 bases; bases outside gene matches: 5. Germline V gives CDR1 MNHEY, CDR2 SMNVEV (reference sequence). The CDR3 covers 14 residues.

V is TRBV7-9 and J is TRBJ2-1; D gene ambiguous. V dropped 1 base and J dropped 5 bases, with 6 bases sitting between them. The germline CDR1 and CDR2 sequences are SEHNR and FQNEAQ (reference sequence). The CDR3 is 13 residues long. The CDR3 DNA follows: TGTGCCAGCAGCTTAGATTGGGACAATGAGCAGTTCTTC. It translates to CASSLDWDNEQFF.

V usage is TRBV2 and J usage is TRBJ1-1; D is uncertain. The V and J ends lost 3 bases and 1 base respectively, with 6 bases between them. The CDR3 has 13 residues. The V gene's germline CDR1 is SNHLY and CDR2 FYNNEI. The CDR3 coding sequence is TGTGCCAGCAGTGATCAACAGAACACTGAAGCTTTCTTT. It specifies CASSDQQNTEAFF.

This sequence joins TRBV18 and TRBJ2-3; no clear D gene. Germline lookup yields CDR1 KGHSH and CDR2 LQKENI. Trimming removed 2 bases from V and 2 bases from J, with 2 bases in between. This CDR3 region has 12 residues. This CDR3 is CASSPVTDTQYF. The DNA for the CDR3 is TGTGCCAGCTCACCAGTCACAGATACGCAGTATTTT.

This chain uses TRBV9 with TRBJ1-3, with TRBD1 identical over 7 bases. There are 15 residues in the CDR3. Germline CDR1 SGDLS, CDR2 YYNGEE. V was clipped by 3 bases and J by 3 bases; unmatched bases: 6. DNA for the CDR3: TGTGCCAGCAGCGCCCCCTCAGGGGGTGGAAACACCATATATTTT. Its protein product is CASSAPSGGGNTIYF.

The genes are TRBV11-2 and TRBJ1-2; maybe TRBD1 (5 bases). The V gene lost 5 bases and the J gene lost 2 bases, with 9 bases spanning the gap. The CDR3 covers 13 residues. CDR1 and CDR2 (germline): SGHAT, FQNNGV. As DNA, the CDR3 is TGTGCCAGCAGCCCGACAGTAAACTATGGCTACACCTTC. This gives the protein CASSPTVNYGYTF.